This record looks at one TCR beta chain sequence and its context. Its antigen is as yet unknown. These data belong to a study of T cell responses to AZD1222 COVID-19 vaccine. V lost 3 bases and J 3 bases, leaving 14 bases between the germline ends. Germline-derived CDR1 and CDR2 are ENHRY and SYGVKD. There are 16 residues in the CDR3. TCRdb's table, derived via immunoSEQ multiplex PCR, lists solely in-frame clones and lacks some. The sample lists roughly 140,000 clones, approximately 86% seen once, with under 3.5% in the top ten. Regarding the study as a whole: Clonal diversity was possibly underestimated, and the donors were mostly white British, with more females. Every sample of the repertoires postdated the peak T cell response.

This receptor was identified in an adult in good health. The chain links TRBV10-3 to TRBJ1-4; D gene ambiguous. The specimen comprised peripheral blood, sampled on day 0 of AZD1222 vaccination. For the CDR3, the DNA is TGTGCCATCAGTGACTCGAGTGGAGGGTCTAATGAAAAACTGTTTTTT. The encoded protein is CAISDSSGGSNEKLFF.